The T cell receptor beta chain under discussion was sequenced for a study of identical twins. Turning to this clonotype: Antigen: not known.

Study-level points and caveats: In zero-insertion analyses, partial confounding could arise from invariant MAIT and iNKT cells.

TCRdb processed the 5' RACE reads anew with MiXCR; each CDR3 protein has one entry. The sample lists more than 1.5 million distinct CDR3 sequences, about 31% seen once, with about 0.27% in the top ten. Material for sequencing was cord blood. This clonotype was obtained from a newborn girl in good health.

CDR3 region: CASSLVVAGGYNEQFF. CDR3 in DNA: TGCGCCAGCAGCTTGGTTGTAGCGGGAGGGTATAATGAGCAGTTCTTC. V gene TRBV5-1 combines with J gene TRBJ2-1, with TRBD2 matching over 11 bases. CDR3 length equals 16 residues. Germline trimming cut 0 bases from V and 7 bases from J; bases unmatched to any gene: 6. Germline CDR1 SGHRS, CDR2 YFSETQ.